These 27 T cell receptor beta chains were sequenced from one sample in a study of cytomegalovirus exposure and HLA in healthy donors. Measured with immunoSEQ multiplex PCR; TCRdb has only the in-frame clones, and not every one. The profile shows some 83,000 clones, around 94% of them singletons. The sample taken for sequencing was PBMCs. Every receptor here comes from a woman between 18 and 29 years old in good health and CMV-seropositive.

V usage is TRBV6-5 and J usage is TRBJ2-3, with unresolved D. V lost 0 bases and J 2 bases, leaving 6 bases between the germline ends. CDR3 length equals 14 residues. Germline V lookup: CDR1 MNHEY, CDR2 SVGAGI. CDR3 protein: CASSYSANTDTQYF. The CDR3 DNA reads TGTGCCAGCAGTTACTCGGCCAACACAGATACGCAGTATTTT.

The J gene is TRBJ2-1, the V gene TRBV7-2; TRBD2 matches at 7 bases. This CDR3 contains 14 residues. After removal of 3 bases from V and 5 bases from J, the junction contained 4 bases not matched to a gene. From germline, CDR1 is SGHTA and CDR2 FQGNSA. CDR3 coding DNA: TGTGCCAGCAGCTTGGGGGGACTAAACAATGAGCAGTTCTTC. This codes for CASSLGGLNNEQFF.

The chain recombines TRBV28 with TRBJ1-5; 8 nucleotides match TRBD1. Germline V lookup: CDR1 MDHEN, CDR2 SYDVKM. CDR3 length equals 15 residues. V was pared by 4 bases and J by 1 base, with 3 bases of the junction left unmatched. The CDR3 bases are TGTGCCAGCAGTTGGACAGGGAGGAGCAATCAGCCCCAGCATTTT. This translates into CASSWTGRSNQPQHF.

The chain recombines TRBV5-4 with TRBJ2-7; 9 positions match TRBD1. Germline V CDR1 and CDR2: SGHNT, YYREEE (reference sequence). The junction had 2 bases not matched to a gene; V was cut back by 2 bases and J by 2 bases. The CDR3 is 14 amino acids. Here the CDR3 DNA reads TGTGCCAGCAGCTTCGGGACAGGGCCCTACGAGCAGTACTTC. Translation gives CASSFGTGPYEQYF.

This clone was detected a few times. The V gene is TRBV7-2, the J gene TRBJ2-7; D is unclear. The CDR3 is 13 amino acids. The V gene's germline CDR1 is SGHTA and CDR2 FQGNSA. Between the trimmed V and J ends, which lost 5 bases and 3 bases, there was a span of 11 bases. CDR3 coding DNA: TGTGCCAGCAGCGTAGGGCCCAACTACGAGCAGTACTTC. This sequence encodes CASSVGPNYEQYF.

V and J are TRBV6-5 and TRBJ1-5, with D uncertain. The V and J ends lost 2 bases and 9 bases respectively, with 11 bases between them. From germline, CDR1 is MNHEY and CDR2 SVGAGI. CDR3 length: 13 amino acids. The chain's CDR3 is CASSYEVAGPQHF. In DNA, the CDR3 is TGTGCCAGCAGTTACGAGGTTGCGGGGCCCCAGCATTTT.

The chain is built from TRBV2 and TRBJ1-2; 8 nucleotides align to TRBD1. CDR3 length: 13 residues. Germline values: CDR1 SNHLY, CDR2 FYNNEI. Losses at the gene ends were 5 bases for V and 4 bases for J; bases not matched to a gene: 3. This chain's CDR3 is CASSRDRSYGYTF. CDR3 coding DNA: TGTGCCAGCAGTCGGGACAGGAGCTATGGCTACACCTTC.

The chain uses TRBV18 and TRBJ2-4, with 8 bases fitting TRBD1. This CDR3 has 16 residues. V gave up 3 bases and J gave up 5 bases; unmatched junction bases: 9. CDR1 and CDR2 from the germline V gene are KGHSH and LQKENI. Here the CDR3 DNA reads TGTGCCAGCTCACCTACGTTACAGGGGGTAGAAAACATTCAGTACTTC. Its translation is CASSPTLQGVENIQYF.

The chain links TRBV19 to TRBJ2-6, with D perhaps matching TRBD1 (6 bases). The CDR3 extends over 15 amino acids. The V end was cut by 9 bases, the J end by 0 bases, with 12 bases between. Germline V gene sequence: CDR1 LNHDA, CDR2 SQIVND (reference sequence). The CDR3 DNA reads as TGTGCCAGCAGGACAGCGGTCTCTGGGGCCAACGTCCTGACTTTC. As protein: CASRTAVSGANVLTF.

The rearrangement links TRBV23-1 to TRBJ1-5; TRBD1 is a possible D gene (5 bases). TRBV23-1 is known as an ORF, though its function is uncertain. V was shortened by 8 bases and J by 0 bases, with 17 bases between the two germline ends. The CDR3 spans 16 residues. CDR3 residues: CASANQGGYSNQPQHF. The DNA of the CDR3 is TGCGCCAGCGCTAACCAGGGCGGTTATAGCAATCAGCCCCAGCATTTT.

The genes are TRBV9 and TRBJ2-5, with 8 bases matching TRBD2. J gave up 9 bases and V 3 bases, and 10 bases lay outside the gene matches. This CDR3 is built from 14 residues. CDR1 and CDR2 (germline): SGDLS, YYNGEE. CDR3 sequence (DNA): TGTGCCAGCAGCGCTTCGGGAGGGCCTGGGGCCCAGTACTTC. It codes for CASSASGGPGAQYF.

J is TRBJ1-3 and V is TRBV11-3, with 8 bases that match TRBD1. V shed 6 bases and J 2 bases; nucleotides not matched to a gene: 6. The CDR3 is 15 residues long. Germline loops: CDR1 SGHNT, CDR2 YENEEA. The CDR3 coding sequence is TGTGCCAGCAGACAAGACAGGGGCGCTGGAAACACCATATATTTT. Its protein is CASRQDRGAGNTIYF.

This clone was counted a single time. This chain joins TRBV5-1 and TRBJ2-2; 7 bases are a match to TRBD2. Germline trimming cut 4 bases from V and 5 bases from J; bases unmatched to any gene: 23. The CDR3 covers 20 residues. Germline V gives CDR1 SGHRS, CDR2 YFSETQ. CDR3 residues: CASSPHPPGGSSPGTGELFF. CDR3 nucleotides: TGCGCCAGCAGCCCACACCCCCCTGGCGGGAGTTCCCCTGGAACCGGGGAGCTGTTTTTT.

The chain joins TRBV9 to TRBJ2-7, with TRBD2 matching 10 bases. Germline assignment: CDR1 SGDLS and CDR2 YYNGEE. The CDR3 loop spans 15 amino acids. The ends lost 3 bases at V and 0 bases at J; junction bases unmatched: 3. The CDR3 sequence: CASSGTSGFSYEQYF. CDR3 nucleotides: TGTGCCAGCAGCGGGACTAGCGGCTTCTCCTACGAGCAGTACTTC.

The chain is built from TRBV4-3 and TRBJ2-3, with 14 bases fitting TRBD2. The CDR3 is 19 amino acids. V was clipped by 0 bases and J by 1 base; unmatched bases: 6. Germline V gene lookup returns CDR1 LGHNA and CDR2 YSLEER. CDR3 sequence reads: CASSQDLTSGGGRTDTQYF. The CDR3 DNA reads TGCGCCAGCAGCCAAGATCTGACTAGCGGGGGGGGTCGCACAGATACGCAGTATTTT.

The table lists this clone with a few counts. The chain recombines TRBV4-2 with TRBJ1-6; 8 bases map to TRBD1. The ends lost 0 bases at V and 7 bases at J; junction bases unmatched: 5. CDR1 is LGHNA, CDR2 YNFKEQ, per germline. The CDR3 covers 16 residues. DNA for the CDR3: TGTGCCAGCAGCCAAGATATCGGGACAGGAAATTCACCCCTCCACTTT. Translating it yields CASSQDIGTGNSPLHF.

The chain couples TRBV7-9 to TRBJ1-1, with TRBD1 identical over 9 bases. The CDR3 length is 15 residues. Germline V CDR1 and CDR2: SEHNR, FQNEAQ (reference sequence). The V gene end was trimmed by 6 bases and the J gene end by 4 bases; junction bases not matched to a gene: 9. CDR3 bases: TGTGCCAGCAGTCACACCGGGACAGGGACCACTGAAGCTTTCTTT. It specifies CASSHTGTGTTEAFF.

The V call is TRBV2, the J call TRBJ2-1, with TRBD2 matching 10 bases. This CDR3 is built from 15 residues. The germline CDR1 and CDR2 sequences are SNHLY and FYNNEI. The junction had 9 bases not matched to a gene; V was cut back by 6 bases and J by 7 bases. CDR3 DNA sequence: TGTGCCAGCAGGTTAGCGGGGGGAAGTCTGAATGAGCAGTTCTTC. This codes for CASRLAGGSLNEQFF.

This chain joins TRBV4-2 and TRBJ2-5; TRBD2 aligns across 7 bases. Germline V gives CDR1 LGHNA, CDR2 YNFKEQ. Unmatched junction bases numbered 8, after V lost 0 bases and J lost 4 bases. The CDR3 length is 16 residues. The CDR3 nucleotides are TGTGCCAGCAGCCAAGATGGGGGGGGGAGTGGAGAGACCCAGTACTTC. Translating gives CASSQDGGGSGETQYF.

The V call is TRBV28, the J call TRBJ1-2; TRBD1 matches at 8 bases. J gave up 2 bases and V 4 bases, and 3 bases lay outside the gene matches. This CDR3 comprises 14 residues. From germline, CDR1 is MDHEN and CDR2 SYDVKM. In DNA form, the CDR3 reads TGTGCCAGCAGTTCTGGACAGGGAAACTATGGCTACACCTTC. It is translated as CASSSGQGNYGYTF.

This chain links TRBV28 with TRBJ2-7; 7 bases line up with TRBD1. Trimming cost V 8 bases and J 2 bases; bases outside gene matches: 6. Germline V CDR1 and CDR2: MDHEN, SYDVKM. The CDR3 contains 13 residues. The CDR3 loop reads CASQQGGPYEQYF. The CDR3 DNA reads as TGTGCCAGCCAACAAGGGGGCCCCTACGAGCAGTACTTC.

V and J are TRBV28 and TRBJ1-5; 8 nucleotides line up with TRBD1. The germline V gene encodes CDR1 MDHEN and CDR2 SYDVKM. The trim removed 7 bases at V and 2 bases at J, leaving 4 bases unmatched. There are 14 residues in the CDR3. The CDR3 coding sequence is TGTGCCAGCACCCAGGGGGCTGGCAATCAGCCCCAGCATTTT. It is translated as CASTQGAGNQPQHF.

The gene calls are TRBV30 and TRBJ1-6; a weak D match, TRBD1 (5 bases). This CDR3 spans 11 amino acids. Trimming took off 4 bases at V and 14 bases at J, with 12 bases between the two ends. Germline CDR1 and CDR2: GTSNPN and SVGIG (reference sequence). DNA of the CDR3: TGTGCCTGGACTGCGGGGGGGTCCCTCCACTTT. Amino acid sequence: CAWTAGGSLHF.

The V and J genes are TRBV6-1 and TRBJ1-2; D gene uncertain. The length of the CDR3 is 13 residues. Deletions cut 4 bases from V and 3 bases from J, with 9 bases between. Germline assignment: CDR1 MNHNS and CDR2 SASEGT. The CDR3 reads CASSGGRYYGYTF. DNA for the CDR3: TGTGCCAGCAGTGGTGGCCGATACTATGGCTACACCTTC.

This clone came up a few times. This chain links TRBV18 with TRBJ2-2; D ambiguous. Trimming removed 2 bases at V and 2 bases at J, with 12 bases between. This CDR3 spans 16 amino acids. CDR1 is KGHSH, CDR2 LQKENI, per germline. CDR3 nucleotide sequence: TGTGCCAGCTCACCATACCTCGGCGGTAACACCGGGGAGCTGTTTTTT. Protein product: CASSPYLGGNTGELFF.

The chain is built from TRBV2 and TRBJ2-1, with 12 bases identical to TRBD2. Germline V gives CDR1 SNHLY, CDR2 FYNNEI. V trimming: 2 bases; J trimming: 8 bases; junction bases outside the gene matches: 7. The CDR3 has 16 residues. The CDR3 reads CASSELAGGAIDEQFF. The CDR3 DNA reads TGTGCCAGCAGTGAACTAGCGGGGGGGGCCATCGATGAGCAGTTCTTC.

The genes are TRBV10-3 and TRBJ2-3; 8 nucleotides match TRBD2. Losses at the gene ends were 1 base for V and 3 bases for J; bases not matched to a gene: 9. The germline V gene encodes CDR1 ENHRY and CDR2 SYGVKD. The CDR3 sequence is 17 residues long. CDR3 DNA: TGTGCCATCAGTGAGTTGATAAGCGGGGGAGTAACAGATACGCAGTATTTT. Translated: CAISELISGGVTDTQYF.